This T cell receptor (beta chain) comes out of a study of blood T cell repertoires in COVID-19. Whole-study context: Sites in the United States, Italy and Spain provided acute and convalescent COVID-19 samples.

Sequencing was performed with immunoSEQ multiplex PCR; in TCRdb, only in-frame clones are kept and a portion is missing. Among fewer than 300,000 clones listed, roughly nine tenths were seen once. The ends were cut back, 2 bases at V and 6 bases at J, with 9 bases in the middle. Germline lookup yields CDR1 SGHNT and CDR2 YYREEE (reference sequence). The CDR3 consists of 12 residues. Sequencing was performed on peripheral blood. The TCR originated in a woman younger than 45 with COVID-19, enrolled during active disease. J is TRBJ2-7 and V is TRBV5-4; D remains ambiguous. The CDR3 region has the DNA TGTGCCAGCAGCTTCTCTAGAGGCGAGCAGTACTTC. Protein product: CASSFSRGEQYF. Variable domain in full (rest from reference TRBV5-4 and TRBJ2-7): ETGVTQSPTHLIKTRGQQVTLRCSSQSGHNTVSWYQQALGQGPQFIFQYYREEENGRGNFPPRFSGLQFPNYSSELNVNALELDDSALYLCASSFSRGEQYFGPGTRLTVT.